This entry lists 28 T cell receptor beta chains sequenced from one sample in a study of blood T cell repertoires in COVID-19. The method was immunoSEQ multiplex PCR; TCRdb's version includes in-frame clones alone and lacks a portion of them. The repertoire has about 50,000 clones, around 80% of them found once; the top ten carry approximately 6.1%. Sequencing used peripheral blood. These receptors all come from a woman of 80 years or more with acute or convalescent COVID-19.

This clone was found once. This rearrangement joins TRBV5-1 to TRBJ2-3, with 10 bases identical to TRBD1. There are 14 residues in the CDR3. Germline V CDR1 and CDR2: SGHRS, YFSETQ. The trim removed 4 bases at V and 4 bases at J, leaving 3 bases unmatched. CDR3 coding DNA: TGCGCCAGCAGCCAAGGACAGGGGGCAGATACGCAGTATTTT. Its protein is CASSQGQGADTQYF.

By sample fraction, this clone is medium-sized. The chain couples TRBV19 to TRBJ2-1; 12 bases align to TRBD2. The CDR3 has 17 residues. CDR1 and CDR2 (germline): LNHDA, SQIVND (reference sequence). V was clipped by 4 bases and J by 3 bases; unmatched bases: 7. The CDR3 spells CASSNPRTSGDYNEQFF. The CDR3, as DNA: TGTGCCAGTAGTAACCCCCGGACTAGCGGGGACTACAATGAGCAGTTCTTC.

The gene calls are TRBV2 and TRBJ1-2; 9 bases line up with TRBD1. Unmatched junction bases numbered 8, after V lost 3 bases and J lost 6 bases. The CDR3 is made up of 15 amino acids. CDR1 is SNHLY and CDR2 is FYNNEI in the germline V gene. CDR3 sequence reads: CASSELRGQGNGYTF. CDR3 bases: TGTGCCAGCAGTGAGTTAAGAGGACAGGGGAATGGCTACACCTTC.

This clone was observed a few times. V gene TRBV4-1 combines with J gene TRBJ2-3; 11 bases agree with TRBD2. The CDR3 length is 20 residues. From germline, CDR1 is MGHRA and CDR2 YSYEKL. V trimming: 2 bases; J trimming: 0 bases; junction bases outside the gene matches: 13. The CDR3 reads CASSQYYQTSGVSSTDTQYF. The DNA of the CDR3 is TGCGCCAGCAGCCAATATTATCAGACTAGCGGGGTTTCCAGCACAGATACGCAGTATTTT.

The chain couples TRBV5-4 to TRBJ2-3; maybe TRBD2 (6 bases). Trimming left V 4 bases short and J 6 bases short, with 15 bases between. The germline V gene encodes CDR1 SGHNT and CDR2 YYREEE (reference sequence). The CDR3 runs to 14 residues. The CDR3 sequence: CASSIQTSLDTQYF. For the CDR3, the DNA is TGTGCCAGCAGCATCCAGACTAGTTTGGATACGCAGTATTTT.

The chain carries TRBV7-6 and TRBJ2-7; 7 nucleotides align to TRBD1. CDR3 size: 18 residues. Germline lookup yields CDR1 SGHVS and CDR2 FNYEAQ. V lost 1 base, J lost 2 bases, and 14 bases stayed unmatched. The CDR3 DNA reads TGTGCCAGCAGCTTAGAGGAAGTCCGGGACAGAGACGCCTACGAGCAGTACTTC. Protein product: CASSLEEVRDRDAYEQYF. The whole variable domain, filled in from reference TRBV7-6 and TRBJ2-7, reads GAGVSQSPRYKVTKRGQDVALRCDPISGHVSLYWYRQALGQGPEFLTYFNYEAQQDKSGLPNDRFSAERPEGSISTLTIQRTEQRDSAMYRCASSLEEVRDRDAYEQYFGPGTRLTVT.

J is TRBJ2-6 and V is TRBV11-2; maybe TRBD2 (5 bases). V shed 0 bases and J shed 2 bases, with 17 bases lying between them. In germline, CDR1 is SGHAT, CDR2 FQNNGV. The CDR3 is 19 residues long. The CDR3 loop is CASSLDHWGIGAGANVLTF. The CDR3 nucleotides read TGTGCCAGCAGCTTAGATCATTGGGGAATCGGGGCTGGGGCCAACGTCCTGACTTTC.

The chain is built from TRBV29-1 and TRBJ2-2; D is possibly TRBD1 (6 bases). The CDR3 has 13 residues. The germline V gene encodes CDR1 SQVTM and CDR2 ANQGSEA. Trimming left V 5 bases short and J 6 bases short, with 13 bases between. Here the CDR3 DNA reads TGCAGCGTTCGGGACATGCCTCCCGGGGAGCTGTTTTTT. Encoded protein: CSVRDMPPGELFF.

The CDR3 DNA sequence: TGTGCCAGCAGCGTATGGGCTTCGGGGGGCACAGATACGCAGTATTTT. Protein sequence: CASSVWASGGTDTQYF. The chain uses TRBV9 and TRBJ2-3, with D maybe TRBD2 (6 bases). V was clipped by 1 base and J by 1 base, with 13 bases between them. Looked up from germline, CDR1 is SGDLS and CDR2 is YYNGEE. The CDR3 consists of 16 residues.

The V and J genes are TRBV19 and TRBJ2-5; no definite D call. CDR3 length: 13 residues. CDR1 is LNHDA and CDR2 is SQIVND in the germline V gene (reference sequence). Trimming stripped 4 bases from V and 5 bases from J, with 11 bases between. DNA for the CDR3: TGTGCCAGTAGTACCACAGTGCTGGAGACCCAGTACTTC. Protein sequence: CASSTTVLETQYF.

The chain has TRBV5-1 and TRBJ1-5; D possibly corresponds to TRBD1 (5 bases). This CDR3 comprises 15 residues. V lost 0 bases and J 8 bases, leaving 15 bases between the germline ends. Germline V gives CDR1 SGHRS, CDR2 YFSETQ. Here the CDR3 reads CASSLGGAAGEPQHF. CDR3 DNA: TGCGCCAGCAGCTTGGGTGGGGCAGCCGGTGAGCCCCAGCATTTT.

The chain uses TRBV27 and TRBJ2-3; D is undetermined. V was trimmed by 6 bases and J by 7 bases, leaving 17 bases between them. The CDR3 sequence is 14 residues long. Per the germline V gene, CDR1 is MNHEY and CDR2 is SMNVEV (reference sequence). Here the CDR3 DNA reads TGTGCCAGCAGCCCCTCCCCGTCGGTGTATACGCAGTATTTT. Residues: CASSPSPSVYTQYF.

The chain links TRBV7-9 to TRBJ1-4, with D possibly matching TRBD1 (5 bases). Deletions cut 3 bases from V and 4 bases from J, with 18 bases between. The CDR3 spans 17 residues. The germline gives CDR1 SEHNR, CDR2 FQNEAQ (reference sequence). CDR3 in DNA: TGTGCCAGCAGCTTCGCGACTTGGACAAGCTTTAATGAAAAACTGTTTTTT. Its translation: CASSFATWTSFNEKLFF.

The chain combines TRBV19 with TRBJ1-2; TRBD1 is a possible D gene (6 bases). The V end was cut by 4 bases, the J end by 3 bases, with 18 bases between. The length of the CDR3 is 16 residues. The germline gives CDR1 LNHDA, CDR2 SQIVND (reference sequence). CDR3: CASSKQQGTYDYGYTF. CDR3 nucleotide sequence: TGTGCCAGTAGTAAACAACAGGGAACTTACGACTATGGCTACACCTTC.

The gene calls are TRBV5-4 and TRBJ1-4; D not certain. Per germline, CDR1 SGHNT and CDR2 YYREEE (reference sequence). The CDR3 is 14 residues long. Trimming took off 4 bases at V and 0 bases at J, with 7 bases between the two ends. CDR3 loop: CASSIQSTNEKLFF. The CDR3 nucleotides read TGTGCCAGCAGCATCCAGTCAACTAATGAAAAACTGTTTTTT.

The V and J genes are TRBV18 and TRBJ2-1; TRBD1 agrees at 9 bases. Germline V lookup: CDR1 KGHSH, CDR2 LQKENI. After removal of 0 bases from V and 10 bases from J, the junction contained 4 bases not matched to a gene. This CDR3 contains 14 residues. Here the CDR3 reads CASSPPGQGWEQFF. DNA for the CDR3: TGTGCCAGCTCACCACCGGGACAGGGTTGGGAGCAGTTCTTC.

The rearrangement links TRBV4-2 to TRBJ2-5, with 14 positions matching TRBD2. After removal of 4 bases from V and 5 bases from J, the junction contained 6 bases not matched to a gene. Germline V gives CDR1 LGHNA, CDR2 YNFKEQ. This CDR3 spans 16 amino acids. The chain's CDR3 is CASSRTTSGGAETQYF. The CDR3 region has the DNA TGTGCCAGCAGCCGCACGACTAGCGGGGGGGCGGAGACCCAGTACTTC.

The chain is built from TRBV13 and TRBJ2-1; D is perhaps TRBD2 (6 bases). CDR1 and CDR2 (germline): PRHDT, FYEKMQ (reference sequence). The CDR3 loop spans 12 amino acids. Between the trimmed V and J ends, which lost 5 bases and 9 bases, there was a span of 11 bases. The DNA of the CDR3 is TGTGCCAGCAGCCGAGTGGGAGGTGAGCAGTTCTTC. Its protein product is CASSRVGGEQFF. Supplemented by reference TRBV13 and TRBJ2-1, the full variable domain reads AAGVIQSPRHLIKEKRETATLKCYPIPRHDTVYWYQQGPGQDPQFLISFYEKMQSDKGSIPDRFSAQQFSDYHSELNMSSLELGDSALYFCASSRVGGEQFFGPGTRLTVL.

The chain couples TRBV19 to TRBJ1-1; D may be TRBD1 (5 bases). The CDR3 runs to 14 residues. The germline V gene encodes CDR1 LNHDA and CDR2 SQIVND (reference sequence). V lost 7 bases, J lost 3 bases, and 15 bases lay in between. The CDR3 protein is CASTEPKGDTEAFF. DNA for the CDR3: TGTGCCAGTACAGAACCTAAAGGGGACACTGAAGCTTTCTTT.

This clone appeared a single time. The J gene is TRBJ1-1, the V gene TRBV18; the D gene is possibly TRBD1 (5 bases). The length of the CDR3 is 15 residues. Germline V gene lookup returns CDR1 KGHSH and CDR2 LQKENI. Trimming pared 2 bases from V and 4 bases from J, leaving 14 bases between. The CDR3 here is CASSPGRGWGTEAFF. CDR3 DNA: TGTGCCAGCTCACCAGGCCGGGGGTGGGGCACTGAAGCTTTCTTT. The full variable domain, completed using reference TRBV18 and TRBJ1-1, is NAGVMQNPRHLVRRRGQEARLRCSPMKGHSHVYWYRQLPEEGLKFMVYLQKENIIDESGMPKERFSAEFPKEGPSILRIQQVVRGDSAAYFCASSPGRGWGTEAFFGQGTRLTVV.

As for this clone: Within the sample, other DNA sequences also encode this same CDR3. This chain connects TRBV5-6 to TRBJ1-2, with D unresolved. This CDR3 contains 15 residues. Germline V gene data show CDR1 as SGHDT and CDR2 as YYEEEE. V was trimmed by 1 base and J by 5 bases, leaving 15 bases between them. The CDR3 DNA reads TGTGCCAGCAGCTTGTTAACGGGAGTCGGATATGGCTACACCTTC. It codes for CASSLLTGVGYGYTF. Supplemented by reference TRBV5-6 and TRBJ1-2, the full variable domain reads DAGVTQSPTHLIKTRGQQVTLRCSPKSGHDTVSWYQQALGQGPQFIFQYYEEEERQRGNFPDRFSGHQFPNYSSELNVNALLLGDSALYLCASSLLTGVGYGYTFGSGTRLTVV.

The V call is TRBV6-1, the J call TRBJ2-5; 7 bases are a match to TRBD1. The germline V gene has CDR1 MNHNS and CDR2 SASEGT. The CDR3 is 15 residues long. The J segment lost 4 bases and the V segment lost 0 bases, leaving 5 bases of the junction unmatched. CDR3 bases: TGTGCCAGCAGTGAAGCGGGACAGCCTCGAGAGACCCAGTACTTC. It codes for CASSEAGQPRETQYF.

The rearrangement uses TRBV5-1 and TRBJ1-1, with D possibly being TRBD1 (6 bases). The CDR3 has 13 residues. The V and J ends lost 4 bases and 6 bases respectively, with 13 bases between them. Germline V lookup: CDR1 SGHRS, CDR2 YFSETQ. The CDR3: CASSGGWTAEAFF. The CDR3 region has the DNA TGCGCCAGCAGCGGAGGATGGACAGCTGAAGCTTTCTTT.

The CDR3 DNA follows: TGTGCCAGTAGTGCGTACAGGTTAAATTCACCCCTCCACTTT. Translation gives CASSAYRLNSPLHF. The rearrangement links TRBV19 to TRBJ1-6; D possibly corresponds to TRBD1 (5 bases). The CDR3 extends over 14 amino acids. V lost 5 bases to trimming and J lost 7 bases, with 12 bases between them. In germline, CDR1 is LNHDA, CDR2 SQIVND (reference sequence).

The chain has TRBV4-2 and TRBJ2-1, with 9 bases identical to TRBD2. Trimming removed 7 bases from V and 6 bases from J; junction bases left unmatched: 10. Germline V gives CDR1 LGHNA, CDR2 YNFKEQ. This CDR3 contains 15 residues. CDR3 DNA sequence: TGTGCCAGCAATAGTCCTGGCGGGGGGGCCAATGAGCAGTTCTTC. This encodes CASNSPGGGANEQFF.

The genes are TRBV19 and TRBJ1-1, with TRBD1 matching 8 bases. J lost 5 bases, V lost 5 bases, and 7 bases had no gene match. The CDR3 runs to 14 residues. The germline gives CDR1 LNHDA, CDR2 SQIVND (reference sequence). The CDR3: CASSASGGETEAFF. CDR3 bases: TGTGCCAGTAGTGCCTCAGGGGGCGAGACTGAAGCTTTCTTT.

The chain links TRBV15 to TRBJ2-7; D perhaps matches TRBD2 (6 bases). V lost 8 bases to trimming and J lost 0 bases, with 11 bases between them. The CDR3 is 13 amino acids. Germline CDR1 reads LNHNV; CDR2 reads YYDKDF (reference sequence). The DNA of the CDR3 is TGTGCCACCGGTAGCGGAGACTCCTACGAGCAGTACTTC. This sequence encodes CATGSGDSYEQYF.

V is TRBV28 and J is TRBJ1-1, with a weak D call TRBD1 (6 bases). Trimming took 6 bases from V and 5 from J, leaving 19 bases between them. CDR3 length: 15 residues. Germline lookup yields CDR1 MDHEN and CDR2 SYDVKM. The CDR3 is CASRILTGVVTEAFF. The CDR3, as DNA: TGTGCCAGCAGGATCTTGACAGGCGTGGTGACTGAAGCTTTCTTT.